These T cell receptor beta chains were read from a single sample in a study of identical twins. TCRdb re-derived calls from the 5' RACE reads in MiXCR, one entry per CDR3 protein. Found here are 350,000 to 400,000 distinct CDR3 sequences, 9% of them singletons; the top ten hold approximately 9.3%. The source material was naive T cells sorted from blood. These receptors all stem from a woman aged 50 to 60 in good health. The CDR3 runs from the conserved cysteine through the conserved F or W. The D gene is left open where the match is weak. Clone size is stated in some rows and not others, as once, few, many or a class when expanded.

CDR3nt: TGCAGTGCTAGAGATGCTTCCGGAGGACAAGAGACCCAGTACTTC
CDR3aa: CSARDASGGQETQYF
abundance: few
v_gene: TRBV20-1
d_gene: -
j_gene: TRBJ2-5

CDR3nt: TGCGCCAGCAGCTTGAGGGACAGGGGGGAGACCCAGTACTTC
CDR3aa: CASSLRDRGETQYF
abundance: few
v_gene: TRBV5-1
d_gene: TRBD1
j_gene: TRBJ2-5

CDR3nt: TGCAGCGTTGCGGCCGGGTCATACGAGCAGTACTTC
CDR3aa: CSVAAGSYEQYF
abundance: -
v_gene: TRBV29-1
d_gene: -
j_gene: TRBJ2-7

CDR3nt: TGTGCCAGCACCACCGGGACTTCCTGGGACCAGTACTTC
CDR3aa: CASTTGTSWDQYF
abundance: few
v_gene: TRBV12-3/TRBV12-4
d_gene: -
j_gene: TRBJ2-5

CDR3nt: TGTGCCAGCAGTTACGAGGGGTTTAGCAATCAGCCCCAGCATTTT
CDR3aa: CASSYEGFSNQPQHF
abundance: few
v_gene: TRBV6-6
d_gene: -
j_gene: TRBJ1-5

CDR3nt: TGCGCCAGCAGTGAGACAGGGGTTTCAGGGACTGAAGCTTTCTTT
CDR3aa: CASSETGVSGTEAFF
abundance: few
v_gene: TRBV10-2
d_gene: TRBD1
j_gene: TRBJ1-1

CDR3nt: TGTGCCAGCAGCTTAGAACCAGGGTGGTTCAACATTCAGTACTTC
CDR3aa: CASSLEPGWFNIQYF
abundance: few
v_gene: TRBV11-2
d_gene: -
j_gene: TRBJ2-4

CDR3nt: TGTGCCAGCTCAGGAGTAACAGGGAACGACGAGCAGTACTTC
CDR3aa: CASSGVTGNDEQYF
abundance: -
v_gene: TRBV18
d_gene: -
j_gene: TRBJ2-7

CDR3nt: TGTGCCAGCAGTATTAATCAGTTAGGCACAGATACGCAGTATTTT
CDR3aa: CASSINQLGTDTQYF
abundance: many
v_gene: TRBV12-3/TRBV12-4
d_gene: -
j_gene: TRBJ2-3

CDR3nt: TGTGCCAGCAGTTATTCGGTCGGGACTAGCGATACGCAGTATTTT
CDR3aa: CASSYSVGTSDTQYF
abundance: few
v_gene: TRBV6-5
d_gene: TRBD2
j_gene: TRBJ2-3

CDR3nt: TGCGCCAGCAGCCTCGGACAGGGGGCACAAGAGACCCAGTACTTC
CDR3aa: CASSLGQGAQETQYF
abundance: -
v_gene: TRBV4-1
d_gene: TRBD1
j_gene: TRBJ2-5

CDR3nt: TGCAGCATAGGGGTGACTAGTTACGAGCAGTACTTC
CDR3aa: CSIGVTSYEQYF
abundance: many
v_gene: TRBV29-1
d_gene: -
j_gene: TRBJ2-7

CDR3nt: TGTGCCAGCTCACCACCGGCGGGGCAGACCGGGGAGCTGTTTTTT
CDR3aa: CASSPPAGQTGELFF
abundance: -
v_gene: TRBV18
d_gene: -
j_gene: TRBJ2-2

CDR3nt: TGTGCCAGCAGTTTATTTGAGACAAGCTCCTATAATTCACCCCTCCACTTT
CDR3aa: CASSLFETSSYNSPLHF
abundance: many
v_gene: TRBV28
d_gene: -
j_gene: TRBJ1-6

CDR3nt: TGCAGCGTTGGGGGGCAATCTGGAAACACCATATATTTT
CDR3aa: CSVGGQSGNTIYF
abundance: -
v_gene: TRBV29-1
d_gene: -
j_gene: TRBJ1-3

CDR3nt: TGCAGCGTTGTTTCTCAGGTCTTCCAGAACAGAGCTTTCTCTGGGGCCAACGTCCTGACTTTC
CDR3aa: CSVVSQVFQNRAFSGANVLTF
abundance: once
v_gene: TRBV29-1
d_gene: -
j_gene: TRBJ2-6

CDR3nt: TGTGCCAGCAGCTTAGAACGGGTAGACAATGAGCAGTTCTTC
CDR3aa: CASSLERVDNEQFF
abundance: few
v_gene: TRBV11-1
d_gene: -
j_gene: TRBJ2-1

CDR3nt: TGTGCCAGCACCACTCCGGGACTACCTAATTACAATGAGCAGTTCTTC
CDR3aa: CASTTPGLPNYNEQFF
abundance: few
v_gene: TRBV11-2
d_gene: TRBD2
j_gene: TRBJ2-1

CDR3nt: TGTGCCAGCAGCCCAGCGGCTATCCGAGGGGAGCTGTTTTTT
CDR3aa: CASSPAAIRGELFF
abundance: -
v_gene: TRBV11-3
d_gene: -
j_gene: TRBJ2-2

CDR3nt: TGCAGTGCCCAGGCGCCTGAGGGGCGTACTGAAGCTTTCTTT
CDR3aa: CSAQAPEGRTEAFF
abundance: -
v_gene: TRBV20-1
d_gene: -
j_gene: TRBJ1-1

CDR3nt: TGCGCCAGCAGCTTGATGGCGGAACGGGGGGACAATGAGCAGTTCTTC
CDR3aa: CASSLMAERGDNEQFF
abundance: few
v_gene: TRBV5-1
d_gene: TRBD2
j_gene: TRBJ2-1

CDR3nt: TGTGCCAGCAGCGTTAATAATGAAAAACTGTTTTTT
CDR3aa: CASSVNNEKLFF
abundance: many
v_gene: TRBV7-9
d_gene: -
j_gene: TRBJ1-4

CDR3nt: TGCAGCGTTCTCAGGGTCACCGGGGAGCTGTTTTTT
CDR3aa: CSVLRVTGELFF
abundance: -
v_gene: TRBV29-1
d_gene: -
j_gene: TRBJ2-2

CDR3nt: TGTGCCAGCAGCCAGGGACAGAAGAACACTGAAGCTTTCTTT
CDR3aa: CASSQGQKNTEAFF
abundance: few
v_gene: TRBV3-1
d_gene: TRBD1
j_gene: TRBJ1-1

CDR3nt: TGCGCCAGCAGACGGATTCCTAGCGGACCTTACAATGAGCAGTTCTTC
CDR3aa: CASRRIPSGPYNEQFF
abundance: many
v_gene: TRBV5-1
d_gene: TRBD2
j_gene: TRBJ2-1

CDR3nt: TGTGCCAGCAGACCAAATACAGGGGGCGGATTCTATGGCTACACCTTC
CDR3aa: CASRPNTGGGFYGYTF
abundance: -
v_gene: TRBV12-3/TRBV12-4
d_gene: TRBD1
j_gene: TRBJ1-2

CDR3nt: TGTGCCAGCAGCGATACAGGGGTCGGTGTTACCGGGGAGCTGTTTTTT
CDR3aa: CASSDTGVGVTGELFF
abundance: -
v_gene: TRBV7-3
d_gene: TRBD1
j_gene: TRBJ2-2

CDR3nt: TGCAGCGCTAGTCTAGGACAGGGGAACAATGAGCAGTTCTTC
CDR3aa: CSASLGQGNNEQFF
abundance: many
v_gene: TRBV29-1
d_gene: TRBD1
j_gene: TRBJ2-1

CDR3nt: TGTGCCAGCTCCGGCCCCGGCGGCGATGAGCAGTTCTTC
CDR3aa: CASSGPGGDEQFF
abundance: few
v_gene: TRBV7-9
d_gene: -
j_gene: TRBJ2-1

CDR3nt: TGCAGCGTTCGGGACGCGCCTGAGGGCATTCAGTACTTC
CDR3aa: CSVRDAPEGIQYF
abundance: -
v_gene: TRBV29-1
d_gene: -
j_gene: TRBJ2-4

CDR3nt: TGCGCCAGCAGTCCAGGGGGGGACACCGGGGAGCTGTTTTTT
CDR3aa: CASSPGGDTGELFF
abundance: few
v_gene: TRBV5-1
d_gene: -
j_gene: TRBJ2-2

CDR3nt: TGTGCCACCAGTGGTAGTGGGAATGAGCAGTTCTTC
CDR3aa: CATSGSGNEQFF
abundance: many
v_gene: TRBV24-1
d_gene: -
j_gene: TRBJ2-1

CDR3nt: TGTGCCAGCAGTACCGACAGGGGCGTGGGCTATGGCTACACCTTC
CDR3aa: CASSTDRGVGYGYTF
abundance: -
v_gene: TRBV6-1
d_gene: TRBD1
j_gene: TRBJ1-2

CDR3nt: TGTGCCATCAGTGACCCGACTAGCAGCCATGAGCAGTTCTTC
CDR3aa: CAISDPTSSHEQFF
abundance: few
v_gene: TRBV10-3
d_gene: TRBD2
j_gene: TRBJ2-1

CDR3nt: TGCAGCGTTGAAGAGCCTTTGGCAGATACGCAGTATTTT
CDR3aa: CSVEEPLADTQYF
abundance: many
v_gene: TRBV29-1
d_gene: -
j_gene: TRBJ2-3

CDR3nt: TGTGCCATGCGAGCGGGAGGGCCCGGTGAGACCCAGTACTTC
CDR3aa: CAMRAGGPGETQYF
abundance: many
v_gene: TRBV10-3
d_gene: TRBD2
j_gene: TRBJ2-5

CDR3nt: TGTGCCAGCAGTCCGGGGTTCAGCGAGCAGTACTTC
CDR3aa: CASSPGFSEQYF
abundance: -
v_gene: TRBV2
d_gene: -
j_gene: TRBJ2-7

CDR3nt: TGCGCCAGCAGCCCCGAGAGGACTGGAAACACCATATATTTT
CDR3aa: CASSPERTGNTIYF
abundance: -
v_gene: TRBV5-1
d_gene: -
j_gene: TRBJ1-3

CDR3nt: TGTGCCAGCAGCGAAACCCTGGTTGGTACGCAGTATTTT
CDR3aa: CASSETLVGTQYF
abundance: few
v_gene: TRBV12-3/TRBV12-4
d_gene: -
j_gene: TRBJ2-3

CDR3nt: TGCAGTGCTCTGGCCGGGGGTGAGCAGTTCTTC
CDR3aa: CSALAGGEQFF
abundance: -
v_gene: TRBV20-1
d_gene: -
j_gene: TRBJ2-1

CDR3nt: TGCAGTGCTAGATCCGGGACTAGCGGTTACAATGAGCAGTTCTTC
CDR3aa: CSARSGTSGYNEQFF
abundance: few
v_gene: TRBV20-1
d_gene: TRBD2
j_gene: TRBJ2-1

CDR3nt: TGTGCCACCTTCATCCGGGGGGGAGGGGACGATGAGCAGTTCTTC
CDR3aa: CATFIRGGGDDEQFF
abundance: -
v_gene: TRBV7-9
d_gene: TRBD2
j_gene: TRBJ2-1

CDR3nt: TGTGCCAGCAGTTTAGCCCGACAGGGGGGGCCTTTTAGCAATCAGCCCCAGCATTTT
CDR3aa: CASSLARQGGPFSNQPQHF
abundance: -
v_gene: TRBV12-3/TRBV12-4
d_gene: TRBD1
j_gene: TRBJ1-5

CDR3nt: TGCAGTGCTAGTAGCACAGAGGTCCATGGCTACACCTTC
CDR3aa: CSASSTEVHGYTF
abundance: -
v_gene: TRBV20-1
d_gene: -
j_gene: TRBJ1-2

CDR3nt: TGTGCCAGCAGCTTATCGCGGGGTAACACCATATATTTT
CDR3aa: CASSLSRGNTIYF
abundance: -
v_gene: TRBV11-2
d_gene: -
j_gene: TRBJ1-3

CDR3nt: TGTGCCACCAGTGCTGAGGGGGCGAGAGAGACCCAGTACTTC
CDR3aa: CATSAEGARETQYF
abundance: -
v_gene: TRBV24-1
d_gene: TRBD1
j_gene: TRBJ2-5

CDR3nt: TGTGCCAGCAAAACAGGAGCGGCACTGCCTAGCTATGAGCAGTTCTTC
CDR3aa: CASKTGAALPSYEQFF
abundance: many
v_gene: TRBV12-3/TRBV12-4
d_gene: -
j_gene: TRBJ2-1

CDR3nt: TGTGCCAGCAGCCAAGTCGGACTAGGAGATTACGAGCAGTACTTC
CDR3aa: CASSQVGLGDYEQYF
abundance: -
v_gene: TRBV4-2
d_gene: TRBD2
j_gene: TRBJ2-7

CDR3nt: TGTGCCACCACCAAAGAGCGAGCAGCCAAAAACATTCAGTACTTC
CDR3aa: CATTKERAAKNIQYF
abundance: many
v_gene: TRBV15
d_gene: -
j_gene: TRBJ2-4

CDR3nt: TGCGCCAGCAGCTTGGTGGTTCTCGGGGCCAACGTCCTGACTTTC
CDR3aa: CASSLVVLGANVLTF
abundance: few
v_gene: TRBV5-1
d_gene: -
j_gene: TRBJ2-6

CDR3nt: TGCAGTGTGCTAGCGGGAGCTCCGCAGTTCTTC
CDR3aa: CSVLAGAPQFF
abundance: -
v_gene: TRBV20-1
d_gene: TRBD2
j_gene: TRBJ2-1

CDR3nt: TGTGCTAGTGGGTTGGTGAGCGGTACAGATACGCAGTATTTT
CDR3aa: CASGLVSGTDTQYF
abundance: -
v_gene: TRBV12-5
d_gene: -
j_gene: TRBJ2-3

CDR3nt: TGTGCCAGCAGTTTTGGGCAGGGGAACACTGAAGCTTTCTTT
CDR3aa: CASSFGQGNTEAFF
abundance: few
v_gene: TRBV12-3/TRBV12-4
d_gene: -
j_gene: TRBJ1-1

CDR3nt: TGTGCCAGCAGCTCTAGCGGGAGAGATTACAATGAGCAGTTCTTC
CDR3aa: CASSSSGRDYNEQFF
abundance: few
v_gene: TRBV7-9
d_gene: TRBD2
j_gene: TRBJ2-1

CDR3nt: TGTGCCAGCAGCCCGGAAGGCGGGAGGGCAGGGATAAATGAGCAGTTCTTC
CDR3aa: CASSPEGGRAGINEQFF
abundance: few
v_gene: TRBV7-8
d_gene: TRBD2
j_gene: TRBJ2-1

CDR3nt: TGCAGCGTTGAACGGGGACAGGGGATGAACACTGAAGCTTTCTTT
CDR3aa: CSVERGQGMNTEAFF
abundance: few
v_gene: TRBV29-1
d_gene: TRBD1
j_gene: TRBJ1-1

CDR3nt: TGTGCCAGCAGCGAACCGGGACTAGCGATCTCCGGGGAGCTGTTTTTT
CDR3aa: CASSEPGLAISGELFF
abundance: many
v_gene: TRBV12-3/TRBV12-4
d_gene: TRBD2
j_gene: TRBJ2-2

CDR3nt: TGCAGTGCTAGAACACCACGGGGAGATACGCAGTATTTT
CDR3aa: CSARTPRGDTQYF
abundance: -
v_gene: TRBV20-1
d_gene: -
j_gene: TRBJ2-3

CDR3nt: TGCAGCGTTGGGGGTGGACAGGCATCTTACGAGCAGTACTTC
CDR3aa: CSVGGGQASYEQYF
abundance: many
v_gene: TRBV29-1
d_gene: TRBD1
j_gene: TRBJ2-7